These 23 T cell receptor beta chains originate from one sample sequenced in a study of post-analysis software for immune sequencing data. General study results and limits: TRBV5-6, TRBV5-1 and TRBV20-1 belonged to a set of a handful of TRBV segments that were more frequent in patients than controls.

Unique molecular identifiers were carried by the TCR beta cDNA libraries. One entry per CDR3 protein, called by TCRdb with MiXCR from the PCR reads. Here the sample spans about 500,000 distinct CDR3 sequences, 45% being singletons. No cognate antigen is known for these TCRs. Sequenced input: blood. Receptors were obtained from a girl between 5 and 17 years old with multiple sclerosis.

The gene calls are TRBV7-2 and TRBJ2-7; 7 bases fit TRBD1. The CDR3 loop spans 15 amino acids. In germline, CDR1 is SGHTA, CDR2 FQGNSA. V gave up 2 bases and J gave up 2 bases; unmatched junction bases: 6. CDR3 sequence reads: CASSLSGTAAYEQYF. The CDR3 DNA follows: TGTGCCAGCAGCTTATCCGGGACAGCGGCCTACGAGCAGTACTTC. The full variable domain, its missing parts supplied by reference TRBV7-2 and TRBJ2-7, is GAGVSQSPSNKVTEKGKDVELRCDPISGHTALYWYRQSLGQGLEFLIYFQGNSAPDKSGLPSDRFSAERTGGSVSTLTIQRTQQEDSAVYLCASSLSGTAAYEQYFGPGTRLTVT.

This clonotype was counted many times. The chain couples TRBV4-1 to TRBJ2-1; D gene ambiguous. V was cut by 0 bases and J by 2 bases, with 11 bases left in between. The CDR3 is 16 amino acids. The V gene's germline CDR1 is MGHRA and CDR2 YSYEKL. The DNA for the CDR3 is TGCGCCAGCAGCCAAGAAAGGATAGTTCCCTACAATGAGCAGTTCTTC. It is translated as CASSQERIVPYNEQFF.

CDR3 bases: TGCAGCGTAGACGGTCCTTACCGGGACGGAGTCTCCTACGAGCAGTACTTC. It codes for CSVDGPYRDGVSYEQYF. The chain employs TRBV29-1 and TRBJ2-7, with D perhaps TRBD1 or TRBD2 (5 bases each). Germline CDR1 SQVTM, CDR2 ANQGSEA. The V end lost 6 bases, the J end lost 0 bases, and 24 bases lay between the germline ends. The CDR3 extends over 17 amino acids.

V gene TRBV6-6 combines with J gene TRBJ2-1, with D unresolved. The V end was cut by 2 bases, the J end by 10 bases, with 9 bases between. The germline V gene has CDR1 MNHNY and CDR2 SVGAGI (reference sequence). The CDR3 totals 12 residues. DNA for the CDR3: TGTGCCAGCAGTTACAATAGAGAGGAGCAGTTCTTC. Translation: CASSYNREEQFF.

The chain carries TRBV2 and TRBJ2-5; D may be TRBD2 (6 bases). V was pared by 6 bases and J by 2 bases, with 13 bases between. The CDR3 totals 14 residues. Germline CDR1 reads SNHLY; CDR2 reads FYNNEI. CDR3 protein: CASREGRRQETQYF. The DNA for the CDR3 is TGTGCCAGCAGGGAGGGGCGTAGGCAAGAGACCCAGTACTTC. Supplemented by reference TRBV2 and TRBJ2-5, the full variable domain reads EPEVTQTPSHQVTQMGQEVILRCVPISNHLYFYWYRQILGQKVEFLVSFYNNEISEKSEIFDDQFSVERPDGSNFTLKIRSTKLEDSAMYFCASREGRRQETQYFGPGTRLLVL.

This clonotype was observed a few times. This sequence joins TRBV12-3 or TRBV12-4 and TRBJ2-7; 9 bases map to TRBD2. After removal of 10 bases from V and 2 bases from J, the junction contained 9 bases not matched to a gene. The CDR3 is 14 residues long. The CDR3 nucleotides are TGTGCCACCTCCAGCGGGGGGACAGCCTACGAGCAGTACTTC. Translated: CATSSGGTAYEQYF.

In regard to this clonotype: One end of the junction is discordant with germline, which a read error may explain. V and J are TRBV5-1 and TRBJ2-3; 8 positions match TRBD1. The germline CDR1 and CDR2 sequences are SGHRS and YFSETQ. The CDR3 has 15 amino acids. CDR3 region: CASSLAGQGTDTQYF. In DNA, the CDR3 is TGTGCCAGCAGCCTTGCGGGACAGGGCACAGATACGCAGTATTTT. Full variable domain (missing parts from reference TRBV5-1 and TRBJ2-3): KAGVTQTPRYLIKTRGQQVTLSCSPISGHRSVSWYQQTPGQGLQFLFEYFSETQRNKGNFPGRFSGRQFSNSRSEMNVSTLELGDSALYLCASSLAGQGTDTQYFGPGTRLTVL.

The chain recombines TRBV5-1 with TRBJ2-1; 10 bases agree with TRBD1. The CDR3 runs 16 residues. The J segment lost 3 bases and the V segment lost 7 bases, leaving 10 bases of the junction unmatched. The germline V gene has CDR1 SGHRS and CDR2 YFSETQ. CDR3 in amino acids: CASGDLGTGVYNEQFF. In DNA form, the CDR3 reads TGCGCCAGCGGGGACTTAGGGACAGGGGTCTACAATGAGCAGTTCTTC.

There are a few counts of this clonotype. The chain carries TRBV7-2 and TRBJ2-3, with D perhaps matching TRBD2 (6 bases). This CDR3 comprises 15 residues. V was clipped by 1 base and J by 2 bases, with 10 bases between them. Looked up from germline, CDR1 is SGHTA and CDR2 is FQGNSA. The CDR3 here is CASSLVAGLTDTQYF. The CDR3 bases are TGTGCCAGCAGCTTAGTTGCGGGACTCACAGATACGCAGTATTTT.

The sample holds a few counts of this clonotype. The chain is built from TRBV20-1 and TRBJ2-3; 14 positions match TRBD2. The CDR3 covers 18 residues. Germline V lookup: CDR1 DFQATT, CDR2 SNEGSKA (reference sequence). J lost 2 bases, V lost 3 bases, and 10 bases had no gene match. The CDR3 loop is CSASPGLAGGPHTDTQYF. The DNA for the CDR3 is TGCAGTGCTAGCCCCGGACTAGCGGGAGGTCCCCACACAGATACGCAGTATTTT.

This sequence joins TRBV7-9 and TRBJ2-3; D may be TRBD1 or TRBD2 (5 bases each). The germline V and J ends were trimmed by 6 bases and 2 bases, with 15 bases remaining between them. This CDR3 spans 15 amino acids. Germline V CDR1 and CDR2: SEHNR, FQNEAQ (reference sequence). CDR3 region: CASRTAGTVTDTQYF. CDR3 DNA sequence: TGTGCCAGCAGAACAGCCGGGACGGTCACAGATACGCAGTATTTT. Supplemented by reference TRBV7-9 and TRBJ2-3, the full variable domain reads DTGVSQNPRHKITKRGQNVTFRCDPISEHNRLYWYRQTLGQGPEFLTYFQNEAQLEKSRLLSDRFSAERPKGSFSTLEIQRTEQGDSAMYLCASRTAGTVTDTQYFGPGTRLTVL.

This clonotype has a count of ten or more. The J gene is TRBJ2-5, the V gene TRBV20-1; 11 bases are a match to TRBD2. From germline, CDR1 is DFQATT and CDR2 SNEGSKA (reference sequence). CDR3 size: 14 residues. Trimming at V came to 6 bases and at J to 1 base, leaving 4 bases not matched to a gene. The CDR3 reads CSALTSGTQETQYF. CDR3 DNA sequence: TGCAGTGCGCTGACTAGCGGGACCCAAGAGACCCAGTACTTC.

The V and J genes are TRBV20-1 and TRBJ2-7, with D possibly TRBD2 on 6 matching bases. Germline values: CDR1 DFQATT, CDR2 SNEGSKA (reference sequence). There are 11 residues in the CDR3. V was clipped by 7 bases and J by 2 bases, with 9 bases between them. CDR3 protein: CSGGETYEQYF. The CDR3 DNA reads TGCAGTGGGGGGGAGACCTACGAGCAGTACTTC.

This chain uses TRBV9 with TRBJ1-2; tentative D call: TRBD1 (6 bases). The CDR3 has 15 residues. Trimming took off 0 bases at V and 2 bases at J, with 11 bases between the two ends. Germline CDR1 SGDLS, CDR2 YYNGEE. DNA of the CDR3: TGTGCCAGCAGCGTAGGAGTGGGGGCGAACTATGGCTACACCTTC. Residues: CASSVGVGANYGYTF.

The chain has TRBV11-1 and TRBJ2-4; weak D call: TRBD1 (5 bases). The J call may be wrong; the DNA end is better matched by TRBJ2-7. The CDR3 length is 13 residues. The V gene's germline CDR1 is SGHAT and CDR2 FQDESV (reference sequence). In DNA, the CDR3 is TGTGCCAGCAGCTTCCGACAGTCCTACGAGCAGTACTTC. Translating it yields CASSFRQSYEQYF.

The V and J genes are TRBV12-3 or TRBV12-4 and TRBJ2-7; unclear D gene. TRBJ2-5 matches the DNA end more closely, so the J call is doubtful. This CDR3 spans 13 amino acids. CDR3 protein: CASSFSPSGTQYF. The CDR3 bases are TGTGCCAGCAGTTTTTCCCCCTCCGGGACCCAGTACTTC.

V usage is TRBV29-1 and J usage is TRBJ2-7; 10 bases align to TRBD2. Germline V gene sequence: CDR1 SQVTM, CDR2 ANQGSEA. This CDR3 has 14 residues. With V trimmed by 2 bases and J by 0 bases, 1 base remained unmatched. CDR3 region: CSVELAGGSYEQYF. CDR3 DNA sequence: TGCAGCGTTGAATTAGCGGGAGGCTCCTACGAGCAGTACTTC.

The rearrangement uses TRBV28 and TRBJ2-4; the match to TRBD1 covers 7 bases. The J call may be faulty, since TRBJ2-7 better matches the DNA end. This CDR3 is built from 13 residues. Germline CDR1 reads MDHEN; CDR2 reads SYDVKM. CDR3 sequence reads: CASRVTGTDEQYF. CDR3 DNA sequence: TGTGCCAGCAGGGTGACAGGGACGGACGAGCAGTACTTC.

The chain has TRBV29-1 and TRBJ2-7; the match to TRBD1 covers 7 bases. J lost 2 bases, V lost 4 bases, and 5 bases had no gene match. Germline assignment: CDR1 SQVTM and CDR2 ANQGSEA. This CDR3 has 13 amino acids. CDR3 DNA sequence: TGCAGCGTTGCCCGGGACAGTACCTACGAGCAGTACTTC. Translation: CSVARDSTYEQYF.

The V call is TRBV14, the J call TRBJ2-4, with 7 bases lining up with TRBD1. The CDR3 loop spans 13 amino acids. The V and J ends lost 3 bases and 6 bases, in that order; junction bases with no gene match: 2. CDR1 SGHDN and CDR2 FVKESK come from the germline V gene. The CDR3 here is CASSHSGGNIQYF. CDR3 nucleotide sequence: TGTGCCAGCAGCCACTCAGGGGGAAACATTCAGTACTTC.

This clonotype was picked up a small number of times. V gene TRBV20-1 combines with J gene TRBJ1-2; D ambiguous. This CDR3 is built from 11 residues. Germline-derived CDR1 and CDR2 are DFQATT and SNEGSKA (reference sequence). This CDR3 is CHLDGNYGYTF. CDR3 DNA sequence: TGCCACCTTGACGGCAACTATGGCTACACCTTC.

The chain employs TRBV28 and TRBJ2-7, with D perhaps matching TRBD1 or TRBD2 (5 bases each). The V and J ends lost 7 bases and 5 bases respectively, with 18 bases between them. Germline CDR1 reads MDHEN; CDR2 reads SYDVKM. The CDR3 contains 14 residues. CDR3 DNA sequence: TGTGCCAGCACCGTTCCGGGACCTACGGACGAGCAGTACTTC. Its protein is CASTVPGPTDEQYF.

This chain joins TRBV12-3 or TRBV12-4 and TRBJ1-1; weak D call: TRBD1 (5 bases). V lost 2 bases and J 7 bases, leaving 11 bases between the germline ends. The CDR3 spans 13 residues. The CDR3 is CASSLPRQFEAFF. The CDR3 DNA reads TGTGCCAGCAGTTTACCCCGACAGTTTGAAGCTTTCTTT.